Below are 24 T cell receptor beta chains sequenced from a single sample in a study of T cell responses to AZD1222 COVID-19 vaccine. The table came from immunoSEQ multiplex PCR; TCRdb's copy has only in-frame clones and leaves some out. In the table there are some 120,000 clones, 91% of which are singletons. The sequencing here drew on peripheral blood, taken on day 0 of AZD1222 vaccination. These receptors all stem from an adult in good health.

The chain joins TRBV7-9 to TRBJ2-3, with no clear D. The V gene lost 5 bases and the J gene lost 5 bases, with 11 bases spanning the gap. Germline assignment: CDR1 SEHNR and CDR2 FQNEAQ (reference sequence). CDR3 length: 13 amino acids. In nucleotides, the CDR3 is TGTGCCAGCAGCCCTCGGGCGCAAGATACGCAGTATTTT. This translates into CASSPRAQDTQYF.

V gene TRBV30 combines with J gene TRBJ2-2; D is ambiguous. V dropped 0 bases and J dropped 7 bases, with 9 bases sitting between them. CDR1 GTSNPN and CDR2 SVGIG come from the germline V gene (reference sequence). This CDR3 comprises 13 residues. In nucleotides, the CDR3 is TGTGCCTGGAGTGTACTCGTTGGCGGGGAGCTGTTTTTT. This codes for CAWSVLVGGELFF.

V is TRBV11-3 and J is TRBJ2-3, with D tentatively TRBD2 (5 bases). CDR3 length: 15 residues. CDR1 SGHNT and CDR2 YENEEA come from the germline V gene. Trimming removed 5 bases from V and 6 bases from J, with 18 bases in between. The CDR3 coding sequence is TGTGCCAGCAGCCGACAAAATATACGAGGGGATACGCAGTATTTT. Translating gives CASSRQNIRGDTQYF.

V is TRBV20-1 and J is TRBJ2-3, with 12 bases fitting TRBD2. V lost 3 bases to trimming and J lost 2 bases; unmatched junction nucleotides: 3. The CDR3 has 15 residues. Germline V gives CDR1 DFQATT, CDR2 SNEGSKA (reference sequence). CDR3 sequence (DNA): TGCAGTGCTAGTCTAGCGGGAGGGACCACAGATACGCAGTATTTT. It specifies CSASLAGGTTDTQYF.

This chain connects TRBV27 to TRBJ2-7; D remains ambiguous. V was trimmed by 6 bases and J by 3 bases, leaving 15 bases between them. The CDR3 contains 14 residues. Germline values: CDR1 MNHEY, CDR2 SMNVEV (reference sequence). The CDR3 spells CASSFSASGYEQYF. The CDR3 DNA sequence: TGTGCCAGCAGCTTCTCGGCCTCGGGCTACGAGCAGTACTTC.

The chain recombines TRBV7-9 with TRBJ2-7, with D maybe TRBD2 (5 bases). The V end lost 5 bases, the J end lost 6 bases, and 20 bases lay between the germline ends. CDR1 is SEHNR, CDR2 FQNEAQ, per germline (reference sequence). This CDR3 has 15 residues. The CDR3 is CASSGERPHASEQYF. The CDR3 DNA sequence: TGTGCCAGCAGCGGAGAGCGGCCCCACGCCTCCGAGCAGTACTTC.

The gene calls are TRBV5-1 and TRBJ1-2, with TRBD1 matching over 8 bases. From germline, CDR1 is SGHRS and CDR2 YFSETQ. This CDR3 region has 15 residues. V was pared by 4 bases and J by 0 bases, with 5 bases of the junction left unmatched. The CDR3 reads CASSPRTGSNYGYTF. The CDR3 DNA reads as TGCGCCAGCAGCCCGCGGACAGGGTCTAACTATGGCTACACCTTC.

V gene TRBV29-1 combines with J gene TRBJ1-2, with D perhaps TRBD1 (6 bases). CDR1 SQVTM and CDR2 ANQGSEA come from the germline V gene. This CDR3 has 14 residues. V lost 4 bases and J 8 bases, leaving 20 bases between the germline ends. The CDR3 here is CSVVRVGGRVGYTF. The CDR3 DNA reads as TGCAGCGTTGTGAGAGTAGGGGGGAGAGTGGGCTACACCTTC.

This chain joins TRBV10-1 and TRBJ2-1; 10 bases agree with TRBD2. Germline V lookup: CDR1 WNHNN, CDR2 SYGVQD (reference sequence). V was pared by 2 bases and J by 8 bases, with 3 bases of the junction left unmatched. The CDR3 length is 14 residues. The CDR3 loop is CASSEKREGHEQFF. The CDR3 DNA reads as TGCGCCAGCAGTGAGAAGCGGGAGGGCCATGAGCAGTTCTTC.

This chain uses TRBV13 with TRBJ2-1, with D possibly being TRBD1 (6 bases). Looked up from germline, CDR1 is PRHDT and CDR2 is FYEKMQ (reference sequence). V lost 4 bases, J lost 6 bases, and 16 bases lay in between. CDR3 size: 15 residues. CDR3 nucleotide sequence: TGTGCCAGCAGCTCACGGGACACCTGGGGCAATGAGCAGTTCTTC. Amino acid sequence: CASSSRDTWGNEQFF.

The rearrangement links TRBV4-1 to TRBJ2-7; 8 bases fit TRBD1. Germline values: CDR1 MGHRA, CDR2 YSYEKL. With 1 base clipped from V and 7 bases from J, the junction kept 6 bases outside the gene matches. This CDR3 contains 14 residues. The CDR3 region is CASSQGTGLGEQYF. The CDR3 bases are TGCGCCAGCAGCCAAGGGACAGGGCTGGGGGAGCAGTACTTC.

This chain connects TRBV4-1 to TRBJ2-3; 11 bases are shared with TRBD2. V shed 0 bases, J shed 0 bases, and the junction held 2 bases outside the gene matches. The CDR3 has 17 amino acids. CDR1 is MGHRA and CDR2 is YSYEKL in the germline V gene. CDR3 in amino acids: CASSQELAGVSTDTQYF. The DNA for the CDR3 is TGCGCCAGCAGCCAAGAACTAGCGGGAGTAAGCACAGATACGCAGTATTTT.

This sequence joins TRBV3-1 (or the pseudogene TRBV3-2) and TRBJ2-1, with D perhaps TRBD1 or TRBD2 (5 bases each). Germline CDR1 LGHDT, CDR2 YNNKEL (reference sequence). The CDR3 runs to 13 residues. V dropped 4 bases and J dropped 3 bases, with 7 bases sitting between them. The CDR3 loop is CASSRDRYNEQFF. CDR3 nucleotide sequence: TGTGCCAGCAGCCGGGACCGCTACAATGAGCAGTTCTTC.

The rearrangement links TRBV5-6 to TRBJ1-6; D remains ambiguous. CDR3 size: 14 residues. V lost 1 base and J lost 7, with 9 bases in between. Germline V CDR1 and CDR2: SGHDT, YYEEEE. Written as DNA, the CDR3 is TGTGCCAGCAGCTTGACGGCCCTCAATTCACCCCTCCACTTT. Amino acid sequence: CASSLTALNSPLHF.

CDR3 in DNA: TGTGCCAGCAGCGGGACTAGCGGGACCTACGAGCAGTACTTC. It codes for CASSGTSGTYEQYF. J is TRBJ2-7 and V is TRBV6-5, with TRBD2 matching 13 bases. The CDR3 is 14 amino acids. J gave up 2 bases and V 6 bases, and 1 base lay outside the gene matches. Germline V gives CDR1 MNHEY, CDR2 SVGAGI.

The V call is TRBV6-5, the J call TRBJ1-1; TRBD1 matches at 7 bases. CDR3 length: 16 residues. J was trimmed by 4 bases and V by 2 bases; bases with no gene match: 10. Germline-derived CDR1 and CDR2 are MNHEY and SVGAGI. This chain's CDR3 is CASSYASAGGITEAFF. CDR3 DNA: TGTGCCAGCAGTTACGCGTCAGCAGGGGGTATCACTGAAGCTTTCTTT.

The sample holds one count of this clone. In DNA form, the CDR3 reads TGTGCCAGCAGGGCCGACGGCAATGAGCAGTTCTTC. Its protein product is CASRADGNEQFF. The chain has TRBV12-3 or TRBV12-4 and TRBJ2-1; the D is unclear. This CDR3 is built from 12 residues. The V end lost 6 bases, the J end lost 6 bases, and 9 bases lay between the germline ends.

The chain links TRBV10-3 to TRBJ2-1; possible D gene TRBD2, 6 bases. The V gene's germline CDR1 is ENHRY and CDR2 SYGVKD. This CDR3 is built from 14 residues. V was trimmed by 9 bases and J by 1 base, leaving 13 bases between them. The CDR3 nucleotides are TGTGCCATGTCTAGCGAAAGATCCTACAATGAGCAGTTCTTC. Its protein is CAMSSERSYNEQFF.

This sequence joins TRBV19 and TRBJ1-5; TRBD1 matches 7 bases. CDR3 length: 17 amino acids. Germline-derived CDR1 and CDR2 are LNHDA and SQIVND (reference sequence). Germline trimming cut 1 base from V and 4 bases from J; bases unmatched to any gene: 10. CDR3 region: CASSIGPGRGANQPQHF. The CDR3, as DNA: TGTGCCAGTAGTATAGGCCCGGGCAGGGGGGCTAATCAGCCCCAGCATTTT.

The chain uses TRBV5-1 and TRBJ2-7; 8 bases match TRBD1. The J segment lost 6 bases and the V segment lost 3 bases, leaving 5 bases of the junction unmatched. The CDR3 consists of 13 residues. In germline, CDR1 is SGHRS, CDR2 YFSETQ. The CDR3 DNA is TGCGCCAGCAGCTATGGACAGGGTTTCGAGCAGTACTTC. It specifies CASSYGQGFEQYF.

V usage is TRBV2 and J usage is TRBJ2-3; perhaps TRBD2 as D (5 bases). Germline assignment: CDR1 SNHLY and CDR2 FYNNEI. There are 13 residues in the CDR3. V was trimmed by 4 bases and J by 8 bases, leaving 13 bases between them. The DNA of the CDR3 is TGTGCCAGCAGTGTTGGCGGTCTAGCTACGCAGTATTTT. Encoded protein: CASSVGGLATQYF. The entire variable domain, with the rest obtained from reference TRBV2 and TRBJ2-3, is as follows: EPEVTQTPSHQVTQMGQEVILRCVPISNHLYFYWYRQILGQKVEFLVSFYNNEISEKSEIFDDQFSVERPDGSNFTLKIRSTKLEDSAMYFCASSVGGLATQYFGPGTRLTVL.

This sequence joins TRBV7-2 and TRBJ1-2; tentative D call: TRBD1 (6 bases). V was clipped by 2 bases and J by 4 bases, with 14 bases between them. Germline CDR1 reads SGHTA; CDR2 reads FQGNSA. CDR3 size: 15 residues. This chain's CDR3 is CASSLTPDSIYGYTF. CDR3 nucleotides: TGTGCCAGCAGCTTAACCCCGGACAGCATCTATGGCTACACCTTC.

V and J are TRBV2 and TRBJ2-7; TRBD1 or TRBD2 may be the D gene (5 bases each). The CDR3 runs 12 residues. V lost 11 bases and J lost 2, with 13 bases in between. The germline V gene has CDR1 SNHLY and CDR2 FYNNEI. CDR3 DNA sequence: TGTGCCGCCCGGGACGCGGCCTACGAGCAGTACTTC. As protein: CAARDAAYEQYF.

The chain is built from TRBV6-5 and TRBJ2-2; 7 bases line up with TRBD1. The CDR3 runs to 12 residues. Germline V gives CDR1 MNHEY, CDR2 SVGAGI. The V segment lost 8 bases and the J segment 6 bases; nucleotides outside the gene matches: 3. CDR3 in amino acids: CASVGGPGELFF. DNA for the CDR3: TGTGCCAGCGTAGGGGGCCCCGGGGAGCTGTTTTTT.